The rows below give T cell receptor beta chains drawn from one sample of a study of cytomegalovirus exposure and HLA in healthy donors. Assay: immunoSEQ multiplex PCR; the TCRdb copy retains only in-frame clones and omits some. The table shows tens of thousands of clones, with roughly four fifths occurring only once. Sequencing was carried out using PBMCs. These receptors all come from a man aged 25-45 years in good health and CMV-seronegative. The CDR3 runs from the conserved cysteine through the conserved F or W. Fields, in order: V gene, D gene, J gene, clone size, CDR3 protein, CDR3 DNA. The D gene is left open where the match is weak. The size of a clone is reported for some rows only, either as once, few or many, or as a class for expanded clones.

TRBV9	TRBD1	TRBJ1-2	NA	CASSGGTATYNYGYTF	TGTGCCAGCAGCGGAGGGACAGCAACATATAACTATGGCTACACCTTC
TRBV9	NA	TRBJ1-1	NA	CASTRGGSAEAFF	TGTGCCAGCACCAGGGGAGGGTCCGCTGAAGCTTTCTTT
TRBV4-3	TRBD2	TRBJ2-5	NA	CASSLFGGRDGGRQETQYF	TGCGCCAGCAGCCTATTCGGCGGGCGAGATGGCGGGAGGCAAGAGACCCAGTACTTC
TRBV5-6	NA	TRBJ1-3	NA	CASSLFTVSGNTIYF	TGTGCCAGCAGCTTGTTTACGGTCTCTGGAAACACCATATATTTT
TRBV21-1	NA	TRBJ1-6	NA	CAKSNGRAYNSPLHF	TGTGCCAAAAGCAATGGCAGGGCCTATAATTCACCCCTCCACTTT
TRBV6-5	NA	TRBJ1-1	NA	CASSFGQMKTEAFF	TGTGCCAGCAGTTTCGGACAGATGAAGACTGAAGCTTTCTTT
TRBV5-4	TRBD1	TRBJ2-7	once	CASSLSGGSPFSYEQYF	TGTGCCAGCAGCCTATCAGGGGGCAGCCCGTTTTCCTACGAGCAGTACTTC
TRBV5-1	NA	TRBJ2-3	NA	CASSLTRDTQYF	TGCGCCAGCAGCTTGACAAGAGATACGCAGTATTTT
TRBV4-3	TRBD1	TRBJ1-3	NA	CASSQEGQGSGNTIYF	TGCGCCAGCAGCCAAGAGGGACAGGGGTCGGGAAACACCATATATTTT
TRBV6-4	TRBD2	TRBJ2-1	NA	CASSPGTSGYNEQFF	TGTGCCAGCAGCCCCGGGACTAGCGGGTACAATGAGCAGTTCTTC
TRBV10-3	NA	TRBJ2-2	once	CAISESSGGELFF	TGTGCCATCAGTGAGTCTTCAGGCGGGGAGCTGTTTTTT
TRBV5-6	TRBD1	TRBJ1-6	NA	CASSLAGGGSPLHF	TGTGCCAGCAGCTTGGCAGGGGGCGGTTCACCCCTCCACTTT
TRBV5-1	TRBD1	TRBJ1-4	few	CASSLEGQAGEKLFF	TGCGCCAGCAGCTTGGAGGGACAGGCTGGGGAAAAACTGTTTTTT
TRBV25-1	NA	TRBJ1-1	once	CASSVGGGVNEAFF	TGTGCCAGCAGCGTAGGCGGGGGTGTTAATGAAGCTTTCTTT
TRBV7-2	NA	TRBJ1-5	once	CASSFSGNSNQPQHF	TGTGCCAGCAGCTTCTCCGGTAATAGCAATCAGCCCCAGCATTTT
TRBV7-6	NA	TRBJ2-7	NA	CASSLVPTYEQYF	TGTGCCAGCAGCTTAGTACCCACTTACGAGCAGTACTTC
TRBV4-3	TRBD1	TRBJ1-2	once	CASSQDSGTGAGYTF	TGCGCCAGCAGCCAAGACTCCGGGACAGGAGCCGGCTACACCTTC
TRBV5-4	TRBD2	TRBJ2-7	NA	CASSPSAGTSGTYEQYF	TGTGCCAGCAGCCCGTCGGCCGGGACTAGCGGGACCTACGAGCAGTACTTC